This T cell receptor (beta chain) stems from a study of beta chain features in type 1 diabetes. Overall study context: In all, around 100 million sorted cells from all samples were analyzed.

V lost 7 bases and J lost 3, with 12 bases in between. The CDR3 contains 13 residues. Germline V gene sequence: CDR1 SNHLY, CDR2 FYNNEI. Investigators reverse transcribed all isolated RNA, so they sequenced expressed TCRB transcripts. Only in-frame clones appear in the TCRdb table, and some are missing; sequencing was by immunoSEQ multiplex PCR. In the table there are approximately 200,000 clones, 9% to 10% of which are singletons. V gene TRBV2 combines with J gene TRBJ1-2; no reliable D call. The sequenced sample consisted of naive CD4+ T cells from blood. The source is a woman between 18 and 29 years old in good health. The CDR3 sequence is CASTNGEDYGYTF. The CDR3 nucleotides are TGTGCCAGCACGAACGGGGAGGACTATGGCTACACCTTC.